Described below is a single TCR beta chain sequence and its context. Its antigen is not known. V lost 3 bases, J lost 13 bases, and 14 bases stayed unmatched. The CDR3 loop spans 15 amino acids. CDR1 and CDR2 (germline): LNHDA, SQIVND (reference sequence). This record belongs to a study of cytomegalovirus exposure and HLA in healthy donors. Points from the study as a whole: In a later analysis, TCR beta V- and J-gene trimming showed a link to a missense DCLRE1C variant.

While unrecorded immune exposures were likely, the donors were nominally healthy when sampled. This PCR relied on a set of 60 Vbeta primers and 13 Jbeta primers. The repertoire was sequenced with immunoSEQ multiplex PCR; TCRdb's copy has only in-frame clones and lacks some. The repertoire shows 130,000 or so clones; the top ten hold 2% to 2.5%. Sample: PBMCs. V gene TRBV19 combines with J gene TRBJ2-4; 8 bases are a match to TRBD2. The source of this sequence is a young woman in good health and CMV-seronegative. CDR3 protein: CASSILAGWREDQYF. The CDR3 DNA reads TGTGCCAGTAGTATCTTGGCTGGTTGGCGGGAGGACCAGTACTTC. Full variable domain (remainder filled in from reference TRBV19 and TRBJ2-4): DGGITQSPKYLFRKEGQNVTLSCEQNLNHDAMYWYRQDPGQGLRLIYYSQIVNDFQKGDIAEGYSVSREKKESFPLTVTSAQKNPTAFYLCASSILAGWREDQYFGAGTRLSVL.